This T cell receptor beta chain derives from a study of OX40 agonist ivuxolimab in advanced cancers. This clone was detected only a few times. Libraries were prepared by immunoSEQ multiplex PCR; TCRdb keeps only in-frame clonotypes and omits some of them. The repertoire holds fewer than 40,000 clones, around 83% seen once, with under 30% in the top ten. The receptor was isolated from an adult with an advanced solid tumor such as melanoma, head and neck, liver or kidney cancer. Source: CD4+ or CD8+ T cells sorted from blood, taken in a trial of the OX40 agonist ivuxolimab.

CDR3 in amino acids: CASKPTGAFSPLHF. The CDR3 DNA follows: TGTGCCAGCAAGCCGACGGGAGCATTTTCACCCCTCCACTTT. This sequence joins TRBV27 and TRBJ1-6; D is unclear. The germline V gene has CDR1 MNHEY and CDR2 SMNVEV (reference sequence). The length of the CDR3 is 14 residues. The V end was cut by 7 bases, the J end by 9 bases, with 16 bases between.